The 21 T cell receptor beta chains reported below all come from one sample, sequenced in a study of blood T cell repertoires in COVID-19. Profiled with immunoSEQ multiplex PCR; TCRdb holds only in-frame clones, not every one. The sample has 40,000 to 55,000 clones, 85% to 90% seen once. Specimen: peripheral blood. These receptors were collected from a man between 45 and 60 years old with active COVID-19.

This sequence joins TRBV5-4 and TRBJ1-1, with D possibly being TRBD1 (5 bases). CDR1 and CDR2 from the germline V gene are SGHNT and YYREEE (reference sequence). The V end lost 0 bases, the J end lost 1 base, and 13 bases lay between the germline ends. The CDR3 consists of 16 residues. This CDR3 reads CASSLGPGGWNTEAFF. Written as DNA, the CDR3 is TGTGCCAGCAGCTTGGGGCCGGGGGGGTGGAACACTGAAGCTTTCTTT.

V usage is TRBV19 and J usage is TRBJ2-7, with a tentative D call TRBD2 (6 bases). The CDR3 loop spans 15 amino acids. Germline lookup yields CDR1 LNHDA and CDR2 SQIVND (reference sequence). V was pared by 5 bases and J by 6 bases, with 20 bases between. DNA of the CDR3: TGTGCCAGTAGTGCGGGGACTGGGGGTCTACTCGAGCAGTACTTC. Its protein product is CASSAGTGGLLEQYF.

This chain connects TRBV9 to TRBJ2-4; 7 nucleotides align to TRBD1. V shed 4 bases, J shed 3 bases, and the junction held 10 bases outside the gene matches. The CDR3 runs to 16 residues. Germline V gene sequence: CDR1 SGDLS, CDR2 YYNGEE. The CDR3 coding sequence is TGTGCCAGCAGCCCCGAGGGGGCAGGCGTCAAAAACATTCAGTACTTC. This encodes CASSPEGAGVKNIQYF.

The chain combines TRBV9 with TRBJ2-2; D not certain. The CDR3 covers 16 residues. In germline, CDR1 is SGDLS, CDR2 YYNGEE. V lost 1 base, J lost 4 bases, and 14 bases lay in between. DNA for the CDR3: TGTGCCAGCAGCGTAAACGGCGGAAGAGGCACCGGGGAGCTGTTTTTT. This gives the protein CASSVNGGRGTGELFF.

The rearrangement joins TRBV7-7 to TRBJ2-2; 8 nucleotides match TRBD1. The CDR3 extends over 15 amino acids. CDR1 is SSHAT and CDR2 is FNYEAQ in the germline V gene (reference sequence). J gave up 5 bases and V 4 bases, and 6 bases lay outside the gene matches. The CDR3 reads CASSSTGEETGELFF. Written as DNA, the CDR3 is TGTGCCAGCAGCTCGACAGGGGAGGAGACCGGGGAGCTGTTTTTT.

V is TRBV6-2 or TRBV6-3 and J is TRBJ2-1; TRBD2 matches at 10 bases. The V gene end was trimmed by 0 bases and the J gene end by 1 base; junction bases not matched to a gene: 9. Germline CDR1 reads MNHEY; CDR2 reads SVGEGT. The length of the CDR3 is 19 residues. CDR3 sequence: CASSYSKGTSVKSYNEQFF. The CDR3 region has the DNA TGTGCCAGCAGTTACTCGAAGGGGACTAGCGTCAAGTCCTACAATGAGCAGTTCTTC.

V is TRBV5-4 and J is TRBJ2-2; TRBD2 matches at 14 bases. The length of the CDR3 is 19 residues. Trimming at V came to 4 bases and at J to 2 bases, leaving 10 bases not matched to a gene. CDR1 is SGHNT and CDR2 is YYREEE in the germline V gene (reference sequence). As DNA, the CDR3 is TGTGCCAGCAGCCCCGAATTAGGACTAGCGGGGGGTAACACCGGGGAGCTGTTTTTT. Translated: CASSPELGLAGGNTGELFF.

This rearrangement joins TRBV27 to TRBJ2-7, with 8 bases matching TRBD1. The CDR3 loop spans 14 amino acids. Germline CDR1 and CDR2: MNHEY and SMNVEV (reference sequence). Trimming removed 4 bases from V and 3 bases from J; junction bases left unmatched: 5. CDR3 residues: CASSSPGGGYEQYF. The DNA of the CDR3 is TGTGCCAGCAGTTCCCCAGGGGGCGGCTACGAGCAGTACTTC.

CDR3 protein: CASSRTSGLSSYEQYF. For the CDR3, the DNA is TGTGCCAGCAGCCGGACTAGCGGTCTTAGTTCCTACGAGCAGTACTTC. The rearrangement joins TRBV7-6 to TRBJ2-7; TRBD2 matches at 10 bases. Trimming cost V 5 bases and J 1 base; bases outside gene matches: 8. The CDR3 totals 16 residues. CDR1 SGHVS and CDR2 FNYEAQ come from the germline V gene.

The chain uses TRBV9 and TRBJ1-2, with TRBD1 as a possible D gene (6 bases). V shed 3 bases and J shed 7 bases, with 16 bases lying between them. Germline values: CDR1 SGDLS, CDR2 YYNGEE. CDR3 length: 14 amino acids. CDR3 nucleotide sequence: TGTGCCAGCAGCGACGTACAGGGCTTCGGTGGCTACACCTTC. Its translation: CASSDVQGFGGYTF.

J is TRBJ2-5 and V is TRBV7-9; D unresolved. In germline, CDR1 is SEHNR, CDR2 FQNEAQ (reference sequence). The V and J ends lost 5 bases and 3 bases respectively, with 4 bases between them. The CDR3 has 11 residues. Here the CDR3 reads CASSTKETQYF. The CDR3 bases are TGTGCCAGCAGCACTAAAGAGACCCAGTACTTC.

The chain is built from TRBV5-4 and TRBJ2-3; weak D call: TRBD1 (6 bases). V shed 10 bases and J shed 0 bases, with 15 bases lying between them. This CDR3 is built from 14 residues. Germline V gene lookup returns CDR1 SGHNT and CDR2 YYREEE (reference sequence). CDR3: CAGSGQLSTDTQYF. The CDR3 region has the DNA TGTGCCGGATCCGGACAGCTCAGCACAGATACGCAGTATTTT.

The J gene is TRBJ2-1, the V gene TRBV19; possibly TRBD2 for D (6 bases). CDR1 is LNHDA and CDR2 is SQIVND in the germline V gene (reference sequence). This CDR3 is built from 16 residues. V lost 5 bases, J lost 3 bases, and 17 bases lay in between. For the CDR3, the DNA is TGTGCCAGTAGTCGTCCGGGGCGGGGCGACTACAATGAGCAGTTCTTC. Translated: CASSRPGRGDYNEQFF.

This clone was detected a few times. The chain carries TRBV3-1 (or the pseudogene TRBV3-2) and TRBJ1-6; D not resolved. Germline CDR1 LGHDT, CDR2 YNNKEL (reference sequence). Trimming took off 3 bases at V and 7 bases at J, with 16 bases between the two ends. This CDR3 spans 16 amino acids. DNA for the CDR3: TGTGCCAGCAGCCATCCCGGAGACTTTGGGAATTCACCCCTCCACTTT. This sequence encodes CASSHPGDFGNSPLHF.

The genes are TRBV11-2 and TRBJ1-5, with D possibly TRBD1 on 6 matching bases. From germline, CDR1 is SGHAT and CDR2 FQNNGV. The CDR3 contains 14 residues. V shed 1 base and J shed 4 bases, with 8 bases lying between them. CDR3 loop: CASSLGDINQPQHF. DNA for the CDR3: TGTGCCAGCAGCTTAGGGGACATAAATCAGCCCCAGCATTTT. The variable domain in full, completed from reference TRBV11-2 and TRBJ1-5, reads EAGVAQSPRYKIIEKRQSVAFWCNPISGHATLYWYQQILGQGPKLLIQFQNNGVVDDSQLPKDRFSAERLKGVDSTLKIQPAKLEDSAVYLCASSLGDINQPQHFGDGTRLSIL.

The V and J genes are TRBV6-2 or TRBV6-3 and TRBJ1-2; no reliable D call. The ends were cut back, 2 bases at V and 8 bases at J, with 12 bases in the middle. Germline CDR1 MNHEY, CDR2 SVGEGT. The CDR3 is 13 amino acids. CDR3 in DNA: TGTGCCAGCAGTTACCCTACAGAGACCGGCTACACCTTC. Amino acids: CASSYPTETGYTF.

V gene TRBV7-9 combines with J gene TRBJ2-7, with D possibly matching TRBD1 (6 bases). Germline CDR1 reads SEHNR; CDR2 reads FQNEAQ (reference sequence). The length of the CDR3 is 14 residues. Trimming left V 5 bases short and J 6 bases short, with 17 bases between. The CDR3 sequence: CASSLQGTQVEQYF. The CDR3 DNA is TGTGCCAGCAGCCTACAGGGCACCCAGGTCGAGCAGTACTTC.

The chain carries TRBV5-1 and TRBJ1-1, with a tentative D call TRBD1 (5 bases). The CDR3 runs 13 residues. The germline gives CDR1 SGHRS, CDR2 YFSETQ. With 2 bases removed from V and 5 bases from J, the gap between germline ends came to 10 bases. The CDR3 loop is CASSFVGGTEAFF. CDR3 DNA: TGCGCCAGCAGCTTTGTCGGGGGGACTGAAGCTTTCTTT.

The chain links TRBV7-8 to TRBJ1-5, with D perhaps matching TRBD1 (6 bases). The CDR3 is 14 residues long. Germline V lookup: CDR1 SGHVS, CDR2 FQNEAQ. V was trimmed by 6 bases and J by 8 bases, leaving 17 bases between them. The CDR3 protein is CASSSGGGREPQHF. DNA for the CDR3: TGTGCCAGCAGTTCCGGGGGGGGCAGGGAGCCCCAGCATTTT.

This sequence joins TRBV20-1 and TRBJ2-7; maybe TRBD2 (5 bases). Germline V gene lookup returns CDR1 DFQATT and CDR2 SNEGSKA (reference sequence). V shed 1 base and J shed 7 bases, with 8 bases lying between them. This CDR3 region has 11 residues. The CDR3 coding sequence is TGCAGTGCTAGAGGTCCGGGGGAGCAGTACTTC. Translating it yields CSARGPGEQYF.

The CDR3 DNA sequence: TGCAGCGCGGCCCCATATAGCGGGATTAGAGAGACCCAGTACTTC. This encodes CSAAPYSGIRETQYF. The chain combines TRBV29-1 with TRBJ2-5; 8 nucleotides agree with TRBD2. After removal of 7 bases from V and 4 bases from J, the junction contained 14 bases not matched to a gene. Looked up from germline, CDR1 is SQVTM and CDR2 is ANQGSEA. The CDR3 is 15 residues long. The variable domain in full, with the rest retrieved from reference TRBV29-1 and TRBJ2-5, is SAVISQKPSRDICQRGTSLTIQCQVDSQVTMMFWYRQQPGQSLTLIATANQGSEATYESGFVIDKFPISRPNLTFSTLTVSNMSPEDSSIYLCSAAPYSGIRETQYFGPGTRLLVL.